The 23 T cell receptor beta chains given below trace back to one sample, sequenced in a study of cytomegalovirus exposure and HLA in healthy donors. 13 Jbeta primers and 60 Vbeta primers were used for the PCR. The table came from immunoSEQ multiplex PCR; TCRdb's copy has only in-frame clones and leaves some out. The table lists about 150,000 clones, 55% to 70% of them singletons. Sequences were obtained from PBMCs. These receptors originate from a woman aged 60 to 75 in good health and CMV-seropositive.

The chain links TRBV5-1 to TRBJ2-1; tentative D call: TRBD1 (6 bases). Trimming took off 5 bases at V and 3 bases at J, with 18 bases between the two ends. This CDR3 comprises 16 residues. Germline lookup yields CDR1 SGHRS and CDR2 YFSETQ. DNA of the CDR3: TGCGCCAGCAGGCCGCCTGGGGCAGGGGACTACAATGAGCAGTTCTTC. As protein: CASRPPGAGDYNEQFF.

DNA of the CDR3: TGTGCCAGCAGCTTACAGCGGTACAATGAGCAGTTCTTC. Its translation is CASSLQRYNEQFF. The genes are TRBV11-2 and TRBJ2-1, with D perhaps TRBD2 (5 bases). Germline values: CDR1 SGHAT, CDR2 FQNNGV. V was shortened by 2 bases and J by 4 bases, with 6 bases between the two germline ends. The CDR3 spans 13 residues.

This clone was observed a few times. V and J are TRBV10-3 and TRBJ2-3; 9 bases are shared with TRBD2. The V gene end was trimmed by 4 bases and the J gene end by 1 base; junction bases not matched to a gene: 9. The CDR3 length is 17 residues. The V gene's germline CDR1 is ENHRY and CDR2 SYGVKD. CDR3 residues: CAISGGGRGPGTDTQYF. CDR3 DNA: TGTGCCATCAGTGGCGGCGGGAGGGGTCCGGGCACAGATACGCAGTATTTT.

The chain recombines TRBV7-6 with TRBJ2-2, with D perhaps matching TRBD2 (6 bases). Trimming removed 2 bases at V and 5 bases at J, with 12 bases between. CDR1 is SGHVS, CDR2 FNYEAQ, per germline. CDR3 length equals 15 residues. The CDR3 here is CASSLTGAITGELFF. The CDR3, as DNA: TGTGCCAGCAGCTTAACGGGAGCAATTACCGGGGAGCTGTTTTTT.

The rearrangement joins TRBV18 to TRBJ2-7, with 7 bases fitting TRBD2. V lost 3 bases, J lost 0 bases, and 2 bases stayed unmatched. The CDR3 is 14 residues long. The V gene's germline CDR1 is KGHSH and CDR2 LQKENI. The CDR3 sequence is CASSPRTSSYEQYF. CDR3 DNA: TGTGCCAGCTCACCTCGGACTAGCTCCTACGAGCAGTACTTC.

The rearrangement uses TRBV2 and TRBJ2-5, with 10 bases that match TRBD2. V shed 7 bases, J shed 5 bases, and the junction held 16 bases outside the gene matches. Germline loops: CDR1 SNHLY, CDR2 FYNNEI. This CDR3 has 17 residues. In DNA, the CDR3 is TGTGCCAGCAACACCCTGGGAACTAGCGGGGCTGGGGAGACCCAGTACTTC. It specifies CASNTLGTSGAGETQYF.

The rearrangement uses TRBV5-1 and TRBJ2-7; D ambiguous. The length of the CDR3 is 12 residues. V was shortened by 1 base and J by 5 bases, with 7 bases between the two germline ends. Germline loops: CDR1 SGHRS, CDR2 YFSETQ. The CDR3 DNA reads TGCGCCAGCAGCTTGTCAGTTGACGAGCAGTACTTC. This encodes CASSLSVDEQYF.

Concerning this clone itself: The sample contains more than one DNA sequence encoding this CDR3. The chain is built from TRBV5-1 and TRBJ2-2, with 9 bases matching TRBD2. Germline assignment: CDR1 SGHRS and CDR2 YFSETQ. This CDR3 comprises 16 residues. The ends lost 2 bases at V and 7 bases at J; junction bases unmatched: 9. The CDR3 is CASSLMREGQGGELFF. The CDR3 bases are TGCGCCAGCAGCTTAATGCGGGAGGGCCAAGGCGGGGAGCTGTTTTTT.

This chain uses TRBV18 with TRBJ2-7; a weak D match, TRBD1 (6 bases). Germline V gene data show CDR1 as KGHSH and CDR2 as LQKENI. V was clipped by 3 bases and J by 4 bases, with 19 bases between them. The CDR3 runs 16 residues. In nucleotides, the CDR3 is TGTGCCAGCTCACCCACTCAGGGGCCCCCTGCTTACGAGCAGTACTTC. The encoded protein is CASSPTQGPPAYEQYF.

This chain uses TRBV6-5 with TRBJ1-1, with a weak D call TRBD1 (6 bases). CDR3 length equals 14 residues. Germline loops: CDR1 MNHEY, CDR2 SVGAGI. V was pared by 2 bases and J by 4 bases, with 11 bases between. The CDR3 region has the DNA TGTGCCAGCAGTTACGCCAGGGGTCGCACTGAAGCTTTCTTT. Protein product: CASSYARGRTEAFF.

The chain employs TRBV27 and TRBJ1-1; the D is unclear. V was trimmed by 4 bases and J by 0 bases, leaving 6 bases between them. The V gene's germline CDR1 is MNHEY and CDR2 SMNVEV (reference sequence). CDR3 length: 13 residues. The DNA for the CDR3 is TGTGCCAGCAGTTCTTTAGTGAACACTGAAGCTTTCTTT. Its protein product is CASSSLVNTEAFF.

The chain joins TRBV6-5 to TRBJ2-5; TRBD2 matches at 8 bases. The ends lost 3 bases at V and 4 bases at J; junction bases unmatched: 1. Germline values: CDR1 MNHEY, CDR2 SVGAGI. This CDR3 is 13 amino acids long. The CDR3 region has the DNA TGTGCCAGCAGTTATCGGGGGGGAGAGACCCAGTACTTC. Translating gives CASSYRGGETQYF.

The chain has TRBV2 and TRBJ1-2; D ambiguous. The CDR3 is 12 amino acids. From germline, CDR1 is SNHLY and CDR2 FYNNEI. Trimming shortened V by 2 bases and J by 7 bases, and 8 bases separated the two germline ends. In nucleotides, the CDR3 is TGTGCCAGCAGTGAAAGGAGCCTTGGCTACACCTTC. It is translated as CASSERSLGYTF.

CDR3 sequence reads: CASSHPTSRDQTQYF. The CDR3 region has the DNA TGTGCCAGCAGTCACCCTACCTCGCGGGATCAGACCCAGTACTTC. This chain links TRBV6-6 with TRBJ2-5; a weak D match, TRBD2 (6 bases). The CDR3 contains 15 residues. Per the germline V gene, CDR1 is MNHNY and CDR2 is SVGAGI (reference sequence). V was trimmed by 5 bases and J by 6 bases, leaving 19 bases between them.

A note on this clone: Other nucleotide sequences in the sample specify the same CDR3. The V gene is TRBV29-1, the J gene TRBJ2-5, with 9 bases lining up with TRBD2. This CDR3 has 12 residues. CDR1 and CDR2 (germline): SQVTM, ANQGSEA. V gave up 6 bases and J gave up 5 bases; unmatched junction bases: 4. In nucleotides, the CDR3 is TGCAGCGTGAGACTAGCGGAGGAGACCCAGTACTTC. Protein sequence: CSVRLAEETQYF.

This rearrangement joins TRBV6-4 to TRBJ2-3, with 7 positions matching TRBD1. J was trimmed by 2 bases and V by 3 bases; bases with no gene match: 2. This CDR3 region has 14 residues. Germline V gene sequence: CDR1 MRHNA, CDR2 SNTAGT. The CDR3: CASSEQGDTDTQYF. For the CDR3, the DNA is TGTGCCAGCAGTGAGCAGGGGGACACAGATACGCAGTATTTT.

This clone was detected only once. A much larger clonotype is one base distant, so this may be a read error. This sequence joins TRBV27 and TRBJ1-1; D is ambiguous. The CDR3 covers 12 residues. Germline CDR1 reads MNHEY; CDR2 reads SMNVEV (reference sequence). V was trimmed by 4 bases and J by 9 bases, leaving 12 bases between them. The CDR3 region has the DNA TGTGCCAGCAGTTCGTTAAATACTAAAGCTTTCTTT. This sequence encodes CASSSLNTKAFF.

J is TRBJ2-7 and V is TRBV29-1; tentatively, D is TRBD1 (6 bases). Trimming stripped 5 bases from V and 4 bases from J, with 15 bases between. The CDR3 has 13 residues. Per the germline V gene, CDR1 is SQVTM and CDR2 is ANQGSEA. The CDR3 DNA is TGCAGCGTTTGGCTCCCAGGGGAATACGAGCAGTACTTC. Its protein is CSVWLPGEYEQYF.

The genes are TRBV9 and TRBJ2-7, with D possibly being TRBD1 (7 bases). This CDR3 has 15 residues. CDR1 and CDR2 from the germline V gene are SGDLS and YYNGEE. V dropped 0 bases and J dropped 3 bases, with 13 bases sitting between them. This chain's CDR3 is CASSVDQGGIYEQYF. The CDR3 DNA follows: TGTGCCAGCAGCGTAGATCAGGGGGGAATCTACGAGCAGTACTTC.

The chain recombines TRBV28 with TRBJ2-3, with 14 nucleotides matching TRBD2. Unmatched junction bases numbered 7, after V lost 5 bases and J lost 6 bases. This CDR3 is 16 amino acids long. Germline V gives CDR1 MDHEN, CDR2 SYDVKM. The CDR3 nucleotides are TGTGCCAGCAGTCGGGGACTAGCGGGAGTTTTGGATACGCAGTATTTT. This encodes CASSRGLAGVLDTQYF.

The rearrangement uses TRBV30 and TRBJ2-5; D is perhaps TRBD1 (5 bases). CDR1 and CDR2 (germline): GTSNPN, SVGIG (reference sequence). The CDR3 is 13 residues long. V was pared by 4 bases and J by 5 bases, with 14 bases between. CDR3 DNA sequence: TGTGCCTGGACCACTCAGGGTTGGGAGACCCAGTACTTC. Translated, it gives CAWTTQGWETQYF.

The chain links TRBV11-2 to TRBJ2-7; 9 nucleotides line up with TRBD2. V dropped 1 base and J dropped 3; count of bases not matched to a gene: 4. This CDR3 is 15 amino acids long. Germline CDR1 and CDR2: SGHAT and FQNNGV. The CDR3 region has the DNA TGTGCCAGCAGCTTAGCGACTAGCGGAATCTACGAGCAGTACTTC. This codes for CASSLATSGIYEQYF.

The V call is TRBV7-2, the J call TRBJ2-5, with D possibly being TRBD1 (5 bases). CDR1 and CDR2 from the germline V gene are SGHTA and FQGNSA. V was trimmed by 1 base and J by 1 base, leaving 7 bases between them. The CDR3 has 14 residues. CDR3 protein: CASSLVGVQETQYF. As DNA, the CDR3 is TGTGCCAGCAGCTTAGTAGGGGTCCAAGAGACCCAGTACTTC.